This T cell receptor (beta chain) was identified during a study of blood T cell repertoires in COVID-19. Overall study: The United States, Italy and Spain provided the acute and convalescent COVID-19 samples.

Across over 20 US areas, participants ranged in age from roughly 18 to 95 years. Participant-given clinical history determined each cohort assignment. Donors in Cohort 3 counted as recovered after two negative PCRs, clearance, or symptom resolution. This CDR3 contains 16 residues. Germline V gene data show CDR1 as KGHDR and CDR2 as SFDVKD. The V end was cut by 0 bases, the J end by 6 bases, with 14 bases between. Method: immunoSEQ multiplex PCR; TCRdb's copy keeps in-frame clones and lacks some. The sample includes a few hundred thousand clones, about 90% of them seen just once. This chain uses TRBV24-1 with TRBJ2-1, with a weak D call TRBD2 (6 bases). Sequencing was done on a sample of PBMCs or T cells enriched from blood (not recorded which). The sequence was obtained from a man between 18 and 29 years old who had recovered from COVID-19. The DNA of the CDR3 is TGTGCCACCAGTGATTTGATCGGGAGATCTCGCAATGAGCAGTTCTTC. This codes for CATSDLIGRSRNEQFF.